This paragraph covers one T cell receptor beta chain sequence. This record comes from a study of T cells after yellow fever vaccination. TCRdb re-analysed the 5' RACE reads in MiXCR, keeping a single row per CDR3 protein. The sample contains about 340,000 distinct CDR3 sequences, 9.5% to 15% of which appear only once. This CDR3 spans 15 amino acids. Germline V gene data show CDR1 as KGHDR and CDR2 as SFDVKD. V gave up 3 bases and J gave up 4 bases, with 13 bases separating them. This material consisted of CD4+ T cells sorted from PBMCs, taken 15 days after the yellow fever booster vaccination. This TCR came from a man aged 18 to 30 who received the YFV17D yellow fever vaccine. The J gene is TRBJ2-3, the V gene TRBV24-1; unclear D gene. The CDR3 loop is CATSDVGNGPDTQYF. The CDR3 DNA reads as TGTGCCACCAGTGATGTAGGGAACGGGCCAGATACGCAGTATTTT.